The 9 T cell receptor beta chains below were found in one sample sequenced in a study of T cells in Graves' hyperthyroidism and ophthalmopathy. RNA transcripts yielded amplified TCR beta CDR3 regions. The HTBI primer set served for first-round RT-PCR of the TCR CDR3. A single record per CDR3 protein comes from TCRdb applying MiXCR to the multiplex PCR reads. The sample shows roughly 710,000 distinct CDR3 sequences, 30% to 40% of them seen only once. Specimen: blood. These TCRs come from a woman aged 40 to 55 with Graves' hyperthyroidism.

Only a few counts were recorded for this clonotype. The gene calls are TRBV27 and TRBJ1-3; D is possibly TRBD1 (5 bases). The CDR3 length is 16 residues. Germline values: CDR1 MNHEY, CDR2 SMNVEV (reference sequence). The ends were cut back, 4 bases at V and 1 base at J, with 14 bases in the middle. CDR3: CASSSGGWYSGNTIYF. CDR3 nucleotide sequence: TGTGCCAGCAGTTCGGGGGGTTGGTATTCTGGAAACACCATATATTTT.

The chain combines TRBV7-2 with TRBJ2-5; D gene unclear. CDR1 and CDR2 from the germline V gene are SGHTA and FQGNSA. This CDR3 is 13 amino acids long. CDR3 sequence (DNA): TGTGCTAGAGTACCCCCTCGACAAGAGACCCAGTACTTC. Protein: CARVPPRQETQYF.

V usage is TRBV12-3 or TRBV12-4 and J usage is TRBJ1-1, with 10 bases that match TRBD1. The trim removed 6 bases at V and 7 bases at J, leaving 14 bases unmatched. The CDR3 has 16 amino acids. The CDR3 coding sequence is TGTGCCAGCAGCCCTGACAGGGGGCGCCTATCGGGTGAAGCTTTCTTT. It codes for CASSPDRGRLSGEAFF.

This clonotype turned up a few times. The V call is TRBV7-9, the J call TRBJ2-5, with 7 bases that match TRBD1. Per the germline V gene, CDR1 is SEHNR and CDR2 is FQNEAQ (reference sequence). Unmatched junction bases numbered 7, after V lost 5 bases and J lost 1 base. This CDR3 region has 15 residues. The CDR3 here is CASSQGDRPQETQYF. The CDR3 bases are TGTGCCAGCAGCCAGGGGGACAGACCCCAAGAGACCCAGTACTTC.

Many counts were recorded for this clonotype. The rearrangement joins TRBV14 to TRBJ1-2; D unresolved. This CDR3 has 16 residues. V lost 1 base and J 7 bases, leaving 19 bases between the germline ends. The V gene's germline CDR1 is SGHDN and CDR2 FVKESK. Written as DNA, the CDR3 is TGTGCCAGCAGCCAAGCCGGAGTTCCGCGAAGAGGTGGCTACACCTTC. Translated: CASSQAGVPRRGGYTF.

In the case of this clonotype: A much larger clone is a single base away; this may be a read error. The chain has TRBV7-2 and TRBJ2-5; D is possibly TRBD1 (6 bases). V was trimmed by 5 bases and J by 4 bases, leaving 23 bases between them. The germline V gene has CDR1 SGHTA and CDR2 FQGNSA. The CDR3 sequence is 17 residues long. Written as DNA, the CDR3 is TGTGCCAGCAGCCAGCCCCGCCGGGACACCTACCTAGAGACCCAGTACTTC. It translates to CASSQPRRDTYLETQYF.

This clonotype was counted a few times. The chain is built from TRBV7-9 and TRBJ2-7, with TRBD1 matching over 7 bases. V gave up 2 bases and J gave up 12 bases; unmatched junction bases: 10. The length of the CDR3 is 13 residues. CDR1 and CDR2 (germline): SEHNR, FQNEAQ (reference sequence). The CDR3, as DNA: TGTGCCAGCAGCTTACCCGAACAGGGGAAGTTGTACTTC. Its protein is CASSLPEQGKLYF.

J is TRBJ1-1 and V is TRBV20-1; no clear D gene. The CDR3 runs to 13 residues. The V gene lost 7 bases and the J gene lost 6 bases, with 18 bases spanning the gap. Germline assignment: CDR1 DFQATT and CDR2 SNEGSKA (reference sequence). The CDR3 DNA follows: TGCAGTGGATCGCGAGAGGTCGCCGCTGAAGCTTTCTTT. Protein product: CSGSREVAAEAFF.

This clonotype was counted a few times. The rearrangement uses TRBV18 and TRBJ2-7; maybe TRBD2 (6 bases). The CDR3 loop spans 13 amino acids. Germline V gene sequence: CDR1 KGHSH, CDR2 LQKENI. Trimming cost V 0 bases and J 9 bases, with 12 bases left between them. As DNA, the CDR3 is TGTGCCAGCTCACCACCTGGGACTCGCGGGCAGTACTTC. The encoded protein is CASSPPGTRGQYF.